This is a list of T cell receptor beta chains from one sample in a study of CD8 T cells in ankylosing spondylitis. TCRdb used MiXCR to reprocess the 5' RACE reads, holding one entry per CDR3 protein. The table has 390,000 or so distinct CDR3 sequences, about a fifth seen once; the top ten hold approximately 15%. Sequencing was performed on blood, either unsorted or a sorted T cell fraction (not recorded which). These receptors were taken from a male donor with ankylosing spondylitis. The CDR3 runs from the conserved cysteine through the conserved F or W. D genes are given only for firm matches. Some rows have no size entry. The others give once, few or many, or a class for an expanded clone.

D: TRBD2; J: TRBJ2-7; V: TRBV29-1; size: .; CDR3: CSVVVRKLAGSYEQYF; DNA: TGCAGCGTTGTGGTGAGGAAACTAGCGGGCTCCTACGAGCAGTACTTC
D: .; J: TRBJ1-2; V: TRBV29-1; size: few; CDR3: CSVEMGEGYTF; DNA: TGCAGCGTTGAGATGGGGGAGGGCTACACCTTC
D: TRBD2; J: TRBJ2-1; V: TRBV3-1; size: .; CDR3: CASSQDSGLAGPSYNEQFF; DNA: TGTGCCAGCAGCCAGGACTCGGGACTAGCGGGCCCCTCCTACAATGAGCAGTTCTTC
D: TRBD2; J: TRBJ2-3; V: TRBV20-1; size: .; CDR3: CSAYWTSGSTTDTQYF; DNA: TGCAGTGCTTACTGGACTAGCGGGAGTACCACAGATACGCAGTATTTT
D: TRBD2; J: TRBJ2-1; V: TRBV12-3/TRBV12-4; size: few; CDR3: CASSLRGTSGSREQFF; DNA: TGTGCCAGCAGCTTGAGGGGGACTAGCGGGTCCCGGGAGCAGTTCTTC
D: .; J: TRBJ2-1; V: TRBV12-3/TRBV12-4; size: many; CDR3: CASSPGVGGMHEQFF; DNA: TGTGCCAGCAGTCCTGGCGTAGGGGGGATGCATGAGCAGTTCTTC
D: .; J: TRBJ2-3; V: TRBV7-3; size: .; CDR3: CASSLTAGRTDTQYF; DNA: TGTGCCAGCAGCTTAACGGCGGGGCGCACAGATACGCAGTATTTT
D: .; J: TRBJ1-5; V: TRBV9; size: few; CDR3: CASSVGPSDQPQHF; DNA: TGTGCCAGCAGCGTCGGCCCCAGTGATCAGCCCCAGCATTTT
D: .; J: TRBJ2-5; V: TRBV4-2; size: .; CDR3: CASSLGRRADQETQYF; DNA: TGTGCCAGCAGCTTAGGGAGGCGGGCTGACCAAGAGACCCAGTACTTC
D: TRBD1; J: TRBJ1-1; V: TRBV7-2; size: few; CDR3: CASSKRQGTFMNTEAFF; DNA: TGTGCCAGCAGCAAAAGACAGGGAACCTTTATGAACACTGAAGCTTTCTTT
D: .; J: TRBJ1-2; V: TRBV29-1; size: .; CDR3: CSVRPIMDKNYGYTF; DNA: TGCAGCGTGAGACCGATAATGGACAAAAACTATGGCTACACCTTC
D: .; J: TRBJ1-1; V: TRBV7-3; size: .; CDR3: CASSFSGTGTEAFF; DNA: TGTGCCAGCAGCTTCTCAGGGACGGGGACTGAAGCTTTCTTT
D: .; J: TRBJ2-7; V: TRBV21-1; size: .; CDR3: CASSKVFRLAGGYEQYF; DNA: TGTGCCAGCAGCAAAGTCTTTCGACTAGCGGGTGGCTACGAGCAGTACTTC
D: TRBD2; J: TRBJ2-1; V: TRBV14; size: .; CDR3: CASSQDAGLAGGSYNEQFF; DNA: TGTGCCAGCAGCCAAGATGCGGGACTAGCGGGAGGCTCCTACAATGAGCAGTTCTTC
D: .; J: TRBJ1-4; V: TRBV20-1; size: few; CDR3: CSARDPDLSEKLFF; DNA: TGCAGTGCTAGAGATCCGGACCTGAGTGAAAAACTGTTTTTT
D: .; J: TRBJ1-1; V: TRBV25-1; size: few; CDR3: CASSSGSRTEAFF; DNA: TGTGCCAGCAGCTCAGGATCCCGCACTGAAGCTTTCTTT
D: TRBD1; J: TRBJ1-4; V: TRBV18; size: .; CDR3: CASSPTGPATNEKLFF; DNA: TGTGCCAGCTCTCCGACAGGGCCTGCAACTAATGAAAAACTGTTTTTT
D: TRBD2; J: TRBJ2-3; V: TRBV6-2/TRBV6-3; size: many; CDR3: CASSPRLAGVIETDTQYF; DNA: TGTGCCAGCAGCCCACGACTAGCGGGAGTTATTGAGACAGATACGCAGTATTTT
D: TRBD2; J: TRBJ2-1; V: TRBV12-3/TRBV12-4; size: few; CDR3: CASSHSGIRKVEQFF; DNA: TGTGCCAGCAGTCACAGCGGGATCCGAAAAGTTGAGCAGTTCTTC
D: TRBD1; J: TRBJ2-1; V: TRBV10-3; size: .; CDR3: CAISPDRGIDEQFF; DNA: TGTGCCATCAGCCCGGACAGGGGCATCGATGAGCAGTTCTTC
D: .; J: TRBJ1-4; V: TRBV5-6; size: .; CDR3: CASSQYTTNEKLFF; DNA: TGTGCCAGCAGCCAATACACAACTAATGAAAAACTGTTTTTT
D: .; J: TRBJ1-1; V: TRBV5-1; size: few; CDR3: CASRAGSVNTEAFF; DNA: TGCGCCAGCAGGGCAGGGAGTGTGAACACTGAAGCTTTCTTT
D: .; J: TRBJ1-1; V: TRBV10-1; size: .; CDR3: CASSESRKGLVNTEAFF; DNA: TGCGCCAGCAGTGAGTCGCGCAAGGGGCTCGTGAACACTGAAGCTTTCTTT
D: .; J: TRBJ1-2; V: TRBV19; size: .; CDR3: CASSRGGSNYGYTF; DNA: TGTGCCAGTAGTCGGGGGGGCAGTAACTATGGCTACACCTTC
D: .; J: TRBJ1-1; V: TRBV6-5; size: .; CDR3: CASSYSNKGSTEAFF; DNA: TGTGCCAGCAGTTACTCGAATAAGGGGAGCACTGAAGCTTTCTTT
D: .; J: TRBJ2-1; V: TRBV20-1; size: .; CDR3: CSAAPLAASYNEQFF; DNA: TGCAGTGCTGCCCCCCTGGCGGCCTCCTACAATGAGCAGTTCTTC
D: .; J: TRBJ1-1; V: TRBV5-1; size: .; CDR3: CASRLWEKDTEAFF; DNA: TGCGCCAGCAGGCTATGGGAAAAGGACACTGAAGCTTTCTTT
D: TRBD2; J: TRBJ2-1; V: TRBV12-3/TRBV12-4; size: .; CDR3: CASRQREALNEQFF; DNA: TGTGCCAGCAGGCAGCGGGAGGCCCTTAATGAGCAGTTCTTC
D: TRBD1; J: TRBJ1-5; V: TRBV20-1; size: .; CDR3: CSATQGAGRQPQHF; DNA: TGCAGTGCTACACAGGGGGCCGGGAGACAGCCCCAGCATTTT
D: .; J: TRBJ2-7; V: TRBV21-1; size: once; CDR3: CASSSSGRASFEQYF; DNA: TGTGCCAGCAGCAGTAGCGGGAGAGCCTCCTTCGAGCAGTACTTC
D: .; J: TRBJ1-1; V: TRBV12-3/TRBV12-4; size: few; CDR3: CASTWGGTEAFF; DNA: TGTGCCAGCACCTGGGGGGGAACTGAAGCTTTCTTT
D: TRBD2; J: TRBJ2-7; V: TRBV7-2; size: few; CDR3: CASSPLGAGEQYF; DNA: TGTGCCAGCAGCCCACTAGGAGCGGGGGAGCAGTACTTC
D: .; J: TRBJ1-5; V: TRBV20-1; size: few; CDR3: CSARITGRFQPQHF; DNA: TGCAGTGCTAGAATTACAGGGAGATTTCAGCCCCAGCATTTT
D: .; J: TRBJ1-2; V: TRBV19; size: few; CDR3: CASSMAGEYGYTF; DNA: TGTGCCAGTAGTATGGCCGGGGAGTATGGCTACACCTTC
D: TRBD2; J: TRBJ2-7; V: TRBV6-5; size: few; CDR3: CASSYSGLAGGPSYEQYF; DNA: TGTGCCAGCAGTTACTCGGGACTAGCGGGAGGTCCTTCCTACGAGCAGTACTTC
D: TRBD2; J: TRBJ2-2; V: TRBV20-1; size: .; CDR3: CSARDLAGTGELFF; DNA: TGCAGTGCTAGAGATCTAGCGGGCACCGGGGAGCTGTTTTTT
D: .; J: TRBJ2-6; V: TRBV2; size: .; CDR3: CASRYQISGANVLTF; DNA: TGTGCCAGCCGCTATCAGATCTCTGGGGCCAACGTCCTGACTTTC
D: TRBD1; J: TRBJ2-2; V: TRBV5-1; size: few; CDR3: CASSSLGQGDTGELFF; DNA: TGCGCCAGCAGTTCCCTGGGACAGGGTGACACCGGGGAGCTGTTTTTT
D: .; J: TRBJ1-3; V: TRBV2; size: .; CDR3: CASRQGSLGSSGNTIYF; DNA: TGTGCCAGCAGGCAGGGTAGCCTCGGATCTTCTGGAAACACCATATATTTT
D: .; J: TRBJ2-2; V: TRBV20-1; size: few; CDR3: CSARGEAANTGELFF; DNA: TGCAGTGCCAGAGGGGAGGCAGCGAACACCGGGGAGCTGTTTTTT
D: TRBD2; J: TRBJ2-3; V: TRBV7-3; size: .; CDR3: CASSNYGRATDTQYF; DNA: TGTGCCAGCAGCAATTACGGGAGGGCCACGGATACGCAGTATTTT
D: .; J: TRBJ2-5; V: TRBV5-1; size: few; CDR3: CASSLPGRVETQYF; DNA: TGCGCCAGCAGCTTGCCGGGCCGAGTGGAGACCCAGTACTTC
D: .; J: TRBJ2-3; V: TRBV5-6; size: few; CDR3: CASSLAAGYERITSTDTQYF; DNA: TGTGCCAGCAGCTTGGCCGCAGGGTATGAGCGGATTACCAGCACAGATACGCAGTATTTT
D: .; J: TRBJ2-5; V: TRBV28; size: .; CDR3: CASSLTGRNQETQYF; DNA: TGTGCCAGCAGCCTCACGGGACGGAACCAAGAGACCCAGTACTTC
D: .; J: TRBJ2-6; V: TRBV12-3/TRBV12-4; size: few; CDR3: CASRSSLGPWANVLTF; DNA: TGTGCCAGCAGGTCGAGTCTGGGTCCCTGGGCCAACGTCCTGACTTTC
D: .; J: TRBJ2-1; V: TRBV5-5; size: few; CDR3: CASSNDRGLGSSYNEQFF; DNA: TGTGCCAGCAGCAATGACAGGGGACTAGGGAGCTCCTACAATGAGCAGTTCTTC
D: .; J: TRBJ1-5; V: TRBV20-1; size: .; CDR3: CSASGQPGAYSNQPQHF; DNA: TGCAGTGCTAGTGGGCAACCAGGGGCTTATAGCAATCAGCCCCAGCATTTT
D: TRBD2; J: TRBJ2-1; V: TRBV4-2; size: .; CDR3: CASSQVTSLPYNEQFF; DNA: TGTGCCAGCAGCCAGGTGACTAGCCTACCTTACAATGAGCAGTTCTTC
D: .; J: TRBJ1-1; V: TRBV5-1; size: .; CDR3: CASSFAGGVREAFF; DNA: TGCGCCAGCAGCTTTGCGGGGGGGGTACGTGAAGCTTTCTTT
D: .; J: TRBJ2-3; V: TRBV12-3/TRBV12-4; size: .; CDR3: CASSLGVDTQYF; DNA: TGTGCCAGCAGTTTAGGCGTAGATACGCAGTATTTT
D: .; J: TRBJ2-5; V: TRBV30; size: .; CDR3: CASGSSVWETQYF; DNA: TGTGCCTCCGGGAGTTCGGTCTGGGAGACCCAGTACTTC
D: .; J: TRBJ2-1; V: TRBV3-1; size: .; CDR3: CASSQDRDGASEQFF; DNA: TGTGCCAGCAGCCAAGACCGGGACGGGGCAAGTGAGCAGTTCTTC
D: .; J: TRBJ1-3; V: TRBV5-1; size: few; CDR3: CASSLAQDGNTIYF; DNA: TGCGCCAGCAGCTTGGCCCAGGACGGAAACACCATATATTTT
D: TRBD1; J: TRBJ1-3; V: TRBV18; size: .; CDR3: CASSPSGGQVSGNTIYF; DNA: TGTGCCAGCTCACCCTCTGGCGGACAGGTCTCTGGAAACACCATATATTTT
D: .; J: TRBJ1-4; V: TRBV3-1; size: few; CDR3: CASSQDFRRYRDEKLFF; DNA: TGTGCCAGCAGCCAAGATTTTAGGCGATATCGGGATGAAAAACTGTTTTTT